These 32 T cell receptor beta chains came from one sample sequenced in a study of a mutant IDH1 vaccine in newly diagnosed glioma. TCRdb's table, derived via immunoSEQ multiplex PCR, lists solely in-frame clones and lacks some. The sample yields 60,000 or so clones, approximately 91% seen once. These receptors have no identified antigens. Time point given: week 11, during vaccination. In every dose of vaccine, 300 ug of mutant IDH1 20-mer peptide was given alongside topical imiquimod. Here the sequenced sample was PBMCs, taken from a glioma patient whose treatment included an IDH1 peptide vaccine. These TCRs come from a man in his forties or fifties with glioma.

The gene calls are TRBV9 and TRBJ1-2; D is uncertain. This CDR3 spans 12 amino acids. The germline gives CDR1 SGDLS, CDR2 YYNGEE. The V and J ends lost 2 bases and 1 base respectively, with 3 bases between them. CDR3 loop: CASSVYNYGYTF. The CDR3 DNA follows: TGTGCCAGCAGCGTCTATAACTATGGCTACACCTTC.

This clone showed up just a few times. This chain uses TRBV15 with TRBJ2-7, with D unclear. V lost 1 base, J lost 2 bases, and 12 bases lay in between. Germline values: CDR1 LNHNV, CDR2 YYDKDF (reference sequence). The CDR3 is made up of 15 amino acids. The CDR3 region has the DNA TGTGCCACCAGCAGAGGGTCAGTGCAGCCCTACGAGCAGTACTTC. It yields the protein CATSRGSVQPYEQYF.

V gene TRBV6-4 combines with J gene TRBJ2-2; 7 positions match TRBD2. V lost 5 bases to trimming and J lost 5 bases; unmatched junction nucleotides: 2. Per the germline V gene, CDR1 is MRHNA and CDR2 is SNTAGT. This CDR3 comprises 13 residues. In DNA, the CDR3 is TGTGCCAGCAGTAACGGGGGGACCGGGGAGCTGTTTTTT. Protein sequence: CASSNGGTGELFF.

This chain connects TRBV5-6 to TRBJ2-3; D might be TRBD2 (6 bases). V lost 5 bases and J 5 bases, leaving 15 bases between the germline ends. Germline V gives CDR1 SGHDT, CDR2 YYEEEE. The CDR3 extends over 14 amino acids. In DNA, the CDR3 is TGTGCCAGCAGGGAGGGGCAACCAGGAGATACGCAGTATTTT. It specifies CASREGQPGDTQYF.

This clone has more than one count but fewer than ten. This sequence joins TRBV4-1 and TRBJ2-3; D assignment may be TRBD1 or TRBD2 (6 bases each). This CDR3 comprises 14 residues. Germline assignment: CDR1 MGHRA and CDR2 YSYEKL. V dropped 4 bases and J dropped 4 bases, with 12 bases sitting between them. CDR3 region: CASSLGGRPDTQYF. CDR3 coding DNA: TGCGCCAGCAGCCTAGGGGGGCGCCCAGATACGCAGTATTTT.

The chain couples TRBV5-8 to TRBJ1-6, with a weak D call TRBD1 (6 bases). The CDR3 is 16 residues long. The V end lost 1 base, the J end lost 2 bases, and 10 bases lay between the germline ends. The germline CDR1 and CDR2 sequences are SGHTS and YDEGEE. The CDR3 loop reads CASSLTGNPYNSPLHF. CDR3 nucleotide sequence: TGTGCCAGCAGCTTGACAGGGAATCCCTATAATTCACCCCTCCACTTT. Looking up the rest from reference TRBV5-8 and TRBJ1-6 gives the full variable domain: EAGVTQSPTHLIKTRGQQATLRCSPISGHTSVYWYQQALGLGLQFLLWYDEGEERNRGNFPPRFSGRQFPNYSSELNVNALELEDSALYLCASSLTGNPYNSPLHFGNGTRLTVT.

The chain combines TRBV11-2 with TRBJ2-3, with D perhaps being TRBD1 or TRBD2 (5 bases each). Between the trimmed V and J ends, which lost 1 base and 0 bases, there was a span of 17 bases. Per germline, CDR1 SGHAT and CDR2 FQNNGV. The CDR3 has 18 amino acids. Here the CDR3 reads CASSLGGTGAASTDTQYF. In nucleotides, the CDR3 is TGTGCCAGCAGCTTAGGAGGGACCGGGGCCGCAAGCACAGATACGCAGTATTTT.

The chain recombines TRBV6-1 with TRBJ2-2; D gene ambiguous. V was clipped by 3 bases and J by 5 bases, with 13 bases between them. The CDR3 contains 15 residues. Germline lookup yields CDR1 MNHNS and CDR2 SASEGT. In nucleotides, the CDR3 is TGTGCCAGCAGTGACGGTTACTATATGACCGGGGAGCTGTTTTTT. It yields the protein CASSDGYYMTGELFF.

The J gene is TRBJ2-2, the V gene TRBV2; D gene uncertain. The CDR3 length is 15 residues. Deletions cut 6 bases from V and 1 base from J, with 12 bases between. The germline CDR1 and CDR2 sequences are SNHLY and FYNNEI. The CDR3 is CASRSPAGNTGELFF. In DNA, the CDR3 is TGTGCCAGCAGGTCCCCGGCAGGGAACACCGGGGAGCTGTTTTTT.

The chain employs TRBV6-5 and TRBJ2-2; no firm D call. V lost 8 bases and J lost 5, with 12 bases in between. The V gene's germline CDR1 is MNHEY and CDR2 SVGAGI. CDR3 length: 13 residues. CDR3 nucleotide sequence: TGTGCCAGCCAGCCCGACCGTACCGGGGAGCTGTTTTTT. This codes for CASQPDRTGELFF.

The chain combines TRBV18 with TRBJ2-1; unclear D gene. This CDR3 has 14 amino acids. Trimming took off 4 bases at V and 0 bases at J, with 7 bases between the two ends. CDR1 KGHSH and CDR2 LQKENI come from the germline V gene. For the CDR3, the DNA is TGTGCCAGCTCACGAGAAAGCTCCTACAATGAGCAGTTCTTC. Translation: CASSRESSYNEQFF.

The chain carries TRBV19 and TRBJ1-3; a weak D match, TRBD1 (5 bases). The CDR3 sequence is 17 residues long. The germline CDR1 and CDR2 sequences are LNHDA and SQIVND (reference sequence). V was pared by 5 bases and J by 8 bases, with 25 bases between. CDR3 nucleotides: TGTGCCAGTAGTGGCTTCCCTCGGGGCCAGGGAAGTGACACCATATATTTT. This gives the protein CASSGFPRGQGSDTIYF.

This clone came up a few times. The rearrangement links TRBV10-1 to TRBJ1-1; D not resolved. CDR3 length equals 15 residues. Germline V gene sequence: CDR1 WNHNN, CDR2 SYGVQD (reference sequence). Deletions cut 0 bases from V and 1 base from J, with 9 bases between. CDR3 amino acids: CASSESGSGNTEAFF. CDR3 nucleotide sequence: TGCGCCAGCAGTGAGTCCGGCTCGGGGAACACTGAAGCTTTCTTT.

The CDR3 DNA is TGTGCCAGCAGCCTCCGGGACAGGGAGAAGGTCCTCCACTTT. Translated: CASSLRDREKVLHF. This sequence joins TRBV5-6 and TRBJ1-6; 9 nucleotides line up with TRBD1. V shed 4 bases, J shed 15 bases, and the junction held 11 bases outside the gene matches. The CDR3 is made up of 14 amino acids. Germline V CDR1 and CDR2: SGHDT, YYEEEE.

The gene calls are TRBV6-6 and TRBJ1-6; 7 bases map to TRBD1. From germline, CDR1 is MNHNY and CDR2 SVGAGI (reference sequence). This CDR3 is 16 amino acids long. V gave up 7 bases and J gave up 5 bases; unmatched junction bases: 11. CDR3 protein: CASMSLGTGDNSPLHF. The CDR3 DNA reads TGTGCCAGCATGTCCCTCGGAACAGGGGATAATTCACCCCTCCACTTT.

The chain uses TRBV13 and TRBJ2-1; D may be TRBD1 (5 bases). V gave up 5 bases and J gave up 0 bases, with 14 bases separating them. CDR3 length: 16 amino acids. Per the germline V gene, CDR1 is PRHDT and CDR2 is FYEKMQ (reference sequence). CDR3 protein: CASSPDTPSSYNEQFF. CDR3 sequence (DNA): TGTGCCAGCAGCCCGGACACGCCGAGCTCCTACAATGAGCAGTTCTTC.

The genes are TRBV27 and TRBJ1-1; a weak D match, TRBD1 (5 bases). V lost 7 bases, J lost 1 base, and 22 bases lay in between. CDR3 length: 17 amino acids. The germline V gene encodes CDR1 MNHEY and CDR2 SMNVEV (reference sequence). Here the CDR3 DNA reads TGTGCCAGCACCATCCGGGCGGGGCCCCCAGGGAACACTGAAGCTTTCTTT. Protein sequence: CASTIRAGPPGNTEAFF.

The chain employs TRBV5-1 and TRBJ2-5; TRBD2 matches at 8 bases. V shed 5 bases, J shed 4 bases, and the junction held 4 bases outside the gene matches. This CDR3 is built from 13 residues. CDR1 and CDR2 from the germline V gene are SGHRS and YFSETQ. DNA for the CDR3: TGCGCCAGCAGGGAAAGCGGGGGAGAGACCCAGTACTTC. This encodes CASRESGGETQYF.

The V gene is TRBV7-2, the J gene TRBJ1-2; 11 nucleotides align to TRBD1. V was clipped by 5 bases and J by 5 bases; unmatched bases: 10. The CDR3 runs to 16 residues. From germline, CDR1 is SGHTA and CDR2 FQGNSA. CDR3: CASSPAGTGGAYGYTF. The CDR3 nucleotides are TGTGCCAGCAGCCCAGCCGGGACAGGGGGGGCATATGGCTACACCTTC.

The chain has TRBV14 and TRBJ2-5; no clear D gene. CDR1 SGHDN and CDR2 FVKESK come from the germline V gene. The CDR3 runs to 15 residues. The V and J ends lost 2 bases and 4 bases respectively, with 14 bases between them. The CDR3 bases are TGTGCCAGCAGCCAATTTGGTTCAGGCGGAGAGACCCAGTACTTC. Translated, it gives CASSQFGSGGETQYF.

This chain's CDR3 is CASSSGQDNEKLFF. DNA for the CDR3: TGTGCCAGCAGTTCGGGACAGGATAATGAAAAACTGTTTTTT. This chain links TRBV6-1 with TRBJ1-4, with 8 bases fitting TRBD1. V shed 5 bases and J 4 bases; nucleotides not matched to a gene: 3. The CDR3 is made up of 14 amino acids. The V gene's germline CDR1 is MNHNS and CDR2 SASEGT.

This clone has only one observation. This chain connects TRBV18 to TRBJ1-1, with TRBD1 as a possible D gene (6 bases). There are 14 residues in the CDR3. Deletions cut 3 bases from V and 1 base from J, with 9 bases between. Germline CDR1 is KGHSH and CDR2 is LQKENI. CDR3 sequence reads: CASSPGHSNTEAFF. The CDR3 DNA sequence: TGTGCCAGCTCACCGGGACACTCGAACACTGAAGCTTTCTTT. The full variable domain, its missing parts supplied by reference TRBV18 and TRBJ1-1, is NAGVMQNPRHLVRRRGQEARLRCSPMKGHSHVYWYRQLPEEGLKFMVYLQKENIIDESGMPKERFSAEFPKEGPSILRIQQVVRGDSAAYFCASSPGHSNTEAFFGQGTRLTVV.

The V call is TRBV6-6, the J call TRBJ1-4; weak D call: TRBD1 (5 bases). The CDR3 spans 12 residues. The ends were cut back, 10 bases at V and 10 bases at J, with 16 bases in the middle. The V gene's germline CDR1 is MNHNY and CDR2 SVGAGI (reference sequence). The CDR3 spells CATYVGTGKLFF. CDR3 sequence (DNA): TGTGCCACCTACGTGGGAACAGGAAAACTGTTTTTT.

CDR3 residues: CASSSSTMWRAQSRTLHF. CDR3 coding DNA: TGTGCCAGCAGTTCAAGTACTATGTGGCGGGCCCAAAGTAGGACCCTCCACTTT. The chain carries TRBV28 and TRBJ1-6; D is unclear. The germline V gene has CDR1 MDHEN and CDR2 SYDVKM. The CDR3 has 18 amino acids. Trimming took 4 bases from V and 14 from J, leaving 30 bases between them.

The genes are TRBV7-2 and TRBJ1-5; TRBD1 is a possible D gene (6 bases). The germline CDR1 and CDR2 sequences are SGHTA and FQGNSA. The CDR3 has 15 amino acids. V was clipped by 1 base and J by 5 bases, with 12 bases between them. The CDR3 loop is CASSLVGGSDQPQHF. The CDR3 region has the DNA TGTGCCAGCAGCTTAGTGGGGGGCAGCGATCAGCCCCAGCATTTT.

The V gene is TRBV7-8, the J gene TRBJ2-2; D gene uncertain. The V end was cut by 5 bases, the J end by 7 bases, with 11 bases between. Germline V gene lookup returns CDR1 SGHVS and CDR2 FQNEAQ. The CDR3 runs 13 residues. In nucleotides, the CDR3 is TGTGCCAGCAGCCGTCGGACCAACGGGGAGCTGTTTTTT. Translation gives CASSRRTNGELFF.

In DNA, the CDR3 is TGTGCCTGGAGCGCCTGTACCGCTTGTGGCTACACCTTC. It is translated as CAWSACTACGYTF. The chain carries TRBV30 and TRBJ1-2; no clear D gene. V was clipped by 3 bases and J by 7 bases, with 15 bases between them. Germline CDR1 GTSNPN, CDR2 SVGIG (reference sequence). The CDR3 has 13 residues.

The gene calls are TRBV19 and TRBJ1-2, with D tentatively TRBD1 (5 bases). The CDR3 is made up of 15 amino acids. Trimming pared 5 bases from V and 0 bases from J, leaving 13 bases between. In germline, CDR1 is LNHDA, CDR2 SQIVND (reference sequence). The CDR3 coding sequence is TGTGCCAGTAGTCGGAGCTGGACACCTAACTATGGCTACACCTTC. It is translated as CASSRSWTPNYGYTF.

V and J are TRBV28 and TRBJ1-2; 9 nucleotides align to TRBD1. The V segment lost 5 bases and the J segment 2 bases; nucleotides outside the gene matches: 24. In germline, CDR1 is MDHEN, CDR2 SYDVKM. The CDR3 is 21 residues long. Here the CDR3 DNA reads TGTGCCAGCAGTCCTATGTTGACCGGGACAGGGAGGGGCCCCCTCAACTATGGCTACACCTTC. Translating it yields CASSPMLTGTGRGPLNYGYTF.

V usage is TRBV7-2 and J usage is TRBJ2-2; TRBD2 matches at 9 bases. CDR3 length: 17 amino acids. Germline V gives CDR1 SGHTA, CDR2 FQGNSA. Trimming removed 1 base from V and 2 bases from J; junction bases left unmatched: 5. CDR3 sequence: CASSLVGTSLNTGELFF. CDR3 nucleotides: TGTGCCAGCAGCTTAGTGGGGACTAGCTTAAACACCGGGGAGCTGTTTTTT. The variable domain in full, with the rest retrieved from reference TRBV7-2 and TRBJ2-2, is GAGVSQSPSNKVTEKGKDVELRCDPISGHTALYWYRQSLGQGLEFLIYFQGNSAPDKSGLPSDRFSAERTGGSVSTLTIQRTQQEDSAVYLCASSLVGTSLNTGELFFGEGSRLTVL.

This clone was seen just once. The chain employs TRBV7-2 and TRBJ2-1; D is uncertain. CDR1 is SGHTA and CDR2 is FQGNSA in the germline V gene. The CDR3 loop spans 14 amino acids. V was shortened by 0 bases and J by 10 bases, with 13 bases between the two germline ends. CDR3 loop: CASSLAFAQREQFF. CDR3 coding DNA: TGTGCCAGCAGCTTAGCCTTTGCACAGAGAGAGCAGTTCTTC.

The chain is built from TRBV4-3 and TRBJ2-7; weak D call: TRBD1 (5 bases). The CDR3 runs to 15 residues. Trimming stripped 3 bases from V and 0 bases from J, with 12 bases between. CDR1 is LGHNA, CDR2 YSLEER, per germline. The CDR3 region has the DNA TGCGCCAGCAGCCAGGGTACAGGTTACTCCTACGAGCAGTACTTC. This gives the protein CASSQGTGYSYEQYF.